Presented here are 7 T cell receptor beta chains from one specimen sequenced in a study of Tregs in tolerant kidney transplant recipients. Only in-frame clones appear in the TCRdb table, and some are missing; sequencing was by immunoSEQ multiplex PCR. The profile shows more than 60,000 clones, around nine tenths of them singletons. The material was CD4+ T cells from blood, obtained before the transplant. The receptors originated from a human donor who received a combined kidney and bone marrow transplant.

The V and J genes are TRBV10-3 and TRBJ2-7; D might be TRBD2 (7 bases). The germline V and J ends were trimmed by 4 bases and 0 bases, with 13 bases remaining between them. Germline V gene lookup returns CDR1 ENHRY and CDR2 SYGVKD. The CDR3 covers 15 residues. This CDR3 is CAISVGGGPSYEQYF. DNA for the CDR3: TGTGCCATCAGTGTAGGCGGGGGCCCCTCCTACGAGCAGTACTTC.

Only one count was recorded for this clone. The chain couples TRBV9 to TRBJ1-1; D gene ambiguous. The ends were cut back, 0 bases at V and 5 bases at J, with 11 bases in the middle. In germline, CDR1 is SGDLS, CDR2 YYNGEE. The CDR3 loop spans 14 amino acids. CDR3 protein: CASSVGTRGTEAFF. DNA for the CDR3: TGTGCCAGCAGCGTAGGCACCCGGGGTACTGAAGCTTTCTTT.

V is TRBV1 and J is TRBJ2-7; the table calls TRBD1, which could not be checked here. TRBV1 is an annotated pseudogene. The CDR3 loop spans 12 amino acids. CDR3 sequence (DNA): TGCACCAGCAGCGAAGACAGCTACGAGCAGTACTTC. Residues: CTSSEDSYEQYF.

J is TRBJ2-3 and V is TRBV7-3; D is ambiguous. With 1 base removed from V and 2 bases from J, the gap between germline ends came to 10 bases. This CDR3 is 15 amino acids long. CDR1 and CDR2 from the germline V gene are SGHTA and FQGTGA. DNA for the CDR3: TGTGCCAGCAGCTTAAGCAAACAGTTCACAGATACGCAGTATTTT. Its protein product is CASSLSKQFTDTQYF.

The gene calls are TRBV5-1 and TRBJ2-7, with TRBD1 matching over 9 bases. The V and J ends lost 1 base and 2 bases, in that order; junction bases with no gene match: 7. This CDR3 is 16 amino acids long. Germline lookup yields CDR1 SGHRS and CDR2 YFSETQ. CDR3 region: CASSLTGTGSTYEQYF. CDR3 nucleotide sequence: TGCGCCAGCAGCTTGACCGGGACAGGGAGTACCTACGAGCAGTACTTC.

The J gene is TRBJ1-4, the V gene TRBV25-1; TRBD1 agrees at 9 bases. This CDR3 spans 15 amino acids. In germline, CDR1 is MGHDK, CDR2 SYGVNS. J gave up 4 bases and V 7 bases, and 7 bases lay outside the gene matches. CDR3 protein: CASISGTGFNEKLFF. Here the CDR3 DNA reads TGTGCCAGCATTTCCGGGACAGGGTTTAATGAAAAACTGTTTTTT.

J is TRBJ2-7 and V is TRBV28; 8 nucleotides align to TRBD2. Germline V CDR1 and CDR2: MDHEN, SYDVKM. CDR3 length: 15 amino acids. The V gene end was trimmed by 3 bases and the J gene end by 1 base; junction bases not matched to a gene: 5. CDR3 DNA sequence: TGTGCCAGCAGTTTCGGATCTAGCGGGTCCTACGAGCAGTACTTC. This encodes CASSFGSSGSYEQYF.